These 29 T cell receptor beta chains originate from one sample sequenced in a study of siplizumab effects on memory and regulatory T cells. Method: immunoSEQ multiplex PCR; TCRdb's copy keeps in-frame clones and lacks some. The repertoire holds more than 85,000 clones, with approximately 90% as singletons. Sequencing used CD4+ T cells sorted from blood. The source of these receptors is a human donor in good health.

This chain joins TRBV27 and TRBJ1-1; D uncertain. The CDR3 has 12 amino acids. Germline CDR1 and CDR2: MNHEY and SMNVEV (reference sequence). V lost 6 bases and J 5 bases, leaving 10 bases between the germline ends. Here the CDR3 reads CASRSVVTEAFF. The CDR3 DNA reads TGTGCCAGCAGATCCGTGGTAACTGAAGCTTTCTTT.

This clone appeared a few times. The rearrangement links TRBV30 to TRBJ1-1; D is undetermined. From germline, CDR1 is GTSNPN and CDR2 SVGIG (reference sequence). V dropped 0 bases and J dropped 7 bases, with 15 bases sitting between them. The CDR3 has 14 amino acids. As DNA, the CDR3 is TGTGCCTGGAGTGTACGGAGGGTGTCGATTGAAGCTTTCTTT. It specifies CAWSVRRVSIEAFF.

The table lists this clone with a count of one. This chain joins TRBV7-9 and TRBJ1-1; tentatively, D is TRBD1 (5 bases). V lost 6 bases and J lost 5, with 16 bases in between. Germline V gene lookup returns CDR1 SEHNR and CDR2 FQNEAQ (reference sequence). This CDR3 comprises 14 residues. CDR3: CASRNPKGATEAFF. DNA for the CDR3: TGTGCCAGCAGAAACCCAAAAGGGGCGACTGAAGCTTTCTTT.

This chain connects TRBV15 to TRBJ2-3; TRBD1 is a possible D gene (6 bases). The CDR3 is made up of 14 amino acids. Germline V gene data show CDR1 as LNHNV and CDR2 as YYDKDF (reference sequence). Trimming stripped 6 bases from V and 4 bases from J, with 14 bases between. The CDR3 nucleotides read TGTGCCACCAGACAGGGTGGCGGGCCAGATACGCAGTATTTT. Translation: CATRQGGGPDTQYF.

The chain has TRBV4-1 and TRBJ2-1; 11 bases fit TRBD2. The V segment lost 4 bases and the J segment 0 bases; nucleotides outside the gene matches: 5. Germline CDR1 is MGHRA and CDR2 is YSYEKL. The CDR3 length is 17 residues. The DNA for the CDR3 is TGCGCCAGCAGCCTCCCTAGCGGGAGGACCTCCTACAATGAGCAGTTCTTC. Residues: CASSLPSGRTSYNEQFF.

The chain is built from TRBV2 and TRBJ2-7; D call uncertain. The V gene's germline CDR1 is SNHLY and CDR2 FYNNEI. The length of the CDR3 is 15 residues. Trimming pared 1 base from V and 2 bases from J, leaving 12 bases between. CDR3 nucleotides: TGTGCCAGCAGTGAAGAGGGCACCGCTCCCTACGAGCAGTACTTC. Amino acid sequence: CASSEEGTAPYEQYF.

This clone was seen a handful of times. V usage is TRBV28 and J usage is TRBJ2-7; D is perhaps TRBD1 (6 bases). V was cut by 4 bases and J by 3 bases, with 10 bases left in between. Germline-derived CDR1 and CDR2 are MDHEN and SYDVKM. The CDR3 has 13 residues. The CDR3 is CASSSNRVYEQYF. For the CDR3, the DNA is TGTGCCAGCAGTTCAAACAGGGTCTACGAGCAGTACTTC.

The rearrangement joins TRBV5-1 to TRBJ1-1; D is ambiguous. This CDR3 contains 14 residues. V was cut by 6 bases and J by 2 bases, with 14 bases left in between. Germline-derived CDR1 and CDR2 are SGHRS and YFSETQ. CDR3 residues: CASKGGPSNTEAFF. The CDR3 nucleotides read TGCGCCAGCAAAGGCGGGCCCAGCAACACTGAAGCTTTCTTT.

This CDR3 reads CASSQDRGQGDEKLFF. The CDR3 DNA follows: TGTGCCAGCAGCCAAGATCGGGGACAGGGGGATGAAAAACTGTTTTTT. The V gene is TRBV4-2, the J gene TRBJ1-4, with 11 positions matching TRBD1. V gave up 0 bases and J gave up 6 bases; unmatched junction bases: 3. Germline assignment: CDR1 LGHNA and CDR2 YNFKEQ. CDR3 size: 16 residues.

This clone was seen only once. The CDR3 sequence: CASSFERGETQYF. The CDR3 DNA is TGTGCCAGCAGCTTCGAGCGGGGAGAGACCCAGTACTTC. The gene calls are TRBV5-4 and TRBJ2-5; 7 nucleotides agree with TRBD2. The germline V gene has CDR1 SGHNT and CDR2 YYREEE (reference sequence). CDR3 length equals 13 residues. J gave up 4 bases and V 2 bases, and 2 bases lay outside the gene matches.

The chain employs TRBV28 and TRBJ1-2; possible D gene TRBD1, 6 bases. The V and J ends lost 3 bases and 5 bases respectively, with 25 bases between them. The length of the CDR3 is 18 residues. CDR1 is MDHEN, CDR2 SYDVKM, per germline. CDR3: CASSFPRLGATKTYGYTF. The CDR3 nucleotides are TGTGCCAGCAGTTTCCCCAGGTTGGGGGCGACCAAAACGTATGGCTACACCTTC.

This chain connects TRBV14 to TRBJ2-7; 14 nucleotides align to TRBD2. Germline V lookup: CDR1 SGHDN, CDR2 FVKESK. V gave up 5 bases and J gave up 4 bases; unmatched junction bases: 4. The CDR3 is 15 amino acids. The CDR3, as DNA: TGTGCCAGCAGCTGGGGACTAGCGGGAGTGTACGAGCAGTACTTC. It yields the protein CASSWGLAGVYEQYF.

The rearrangement links TRBV5-1 to TRBJ2-2; 10 positions match TRBD2. CDR3 length: 15 amino acids. Unmatched junction bases numbered 5, after V lost 5 bases and J lost 4 bases. The germline gives CDR1 SGHRS, CDR2 YFSETQ. CDR3 residues: CASRSGRAFTGELFF. CDR3 DNA sequence: TGCGCCAGCAGAAGCGGGAGGGCCTTCACCGGGGAGCTGTTTTTT.

The rearrangement links TRBV10-3 to TRBJ2-1, with 9 bases identical to TRBD1. With 6 bases clipped from V and 6 bases from J, the junction kept 9 bases outside the gene matches. Germline lookup yields CDR1 ENHRY and CDR2 SYGVKD. The CDR3 covers 15 residues. The CDR3 sequence is CAISADRGVGNEQFF. CDR3 coding DNA: TGTGCCATCAGCGCGGACAGGGGAGTGGGCAATGAGCAGTTCTTC.

J is TRBJ2-5 and V is TRBV10-3; no clear D. This CDR3 contains 13 residues. Trimming stripped 5 bases from V and 2 bases from J, with 9 bases between. Germline CDR1 ENHRY, CDR2 SYGVKD. This CDR3 is CAISKVTQETQYF. The DNA of the CDR3 is TGTGCCATCAGTAAGGTCACTCAAGAGACCCAGTACTTC.

This clone has just a few counts. The chain carries TRBV9 and TRBJ2-1, with D possibly being TRBD2 (6 bases). CDR1 is SGDLS, CDR2 YYNGEE, per germline. The CDR3 totals 15 residues. V gave up 2 bases and J gave up 0 bases, with 9 bases separating them. The CDR3, as DNA: TGTGCCAGCAGCGTGGGAGGTAACTCCTACAATGAGCAGTTCTTC. It codes for CASSVGGNSYNEQFF.

V gene TRBV16 combines with J gene TRBJ2-7; D gene uncertain. V was clipped by 2 bases and J by 2 bases, with 4 bases between them. The CDR3 length is 12 residues. Germline values: CDR1 KGHSY, CDR2 FQNENV. CDR3: CASSQAAYEQYF. CDR3 in DNA: TGTGCCAGCAGCCAAGCTGCCTACGAGCAGTACTTC. Full variable domain (missing parts from reference TRBV16 and TRBJ2-7): GEEVAQTPKHLVRGEGQKAKLYCAPIKGHSYVFWYQQVLKNEFKFLISFQNENVFDETGMPKERFSAKCLPNSPCSLEIQATKLEDSAVYFCASSQAAYEQYFGPGTRLTVT.

The gene calls are TRBV6-6 and TRBJ2-3; D remains unclear. Trimming cost V 2 bases and J 6 bases, with 9 bases left between them. CDR3 size: 13 residues. Germline V gene lookup returns CDR1 MNHNY and CDR2 SVGAGI (reference sequence). CDR3 sequence (DNA): TGTGCCAGCAGTTACAAGGGTCTGGATACGCAGTATTTT. Encoded protein: CASSYKGLDTQYF.

The CDR3 here is CASSSGIPSTDTQYF. CDR3 nucleotides: TGCGCCAGCAGCAGCGGGATTCCTAGCACAGATACGCAGTATTTT. The chain joins TRBV5-1 to TRBJ2-3; 7 bases map to TRBD2. The CDR3 sequence is 15 residues long. CDR1 and CDR2 (germline): SGHRS, YFSETQ. V was pared by 4 bases and J by 0 bases, with 5 bases of the junction left unmatched.

V and J are TRBV6-5 and TRBJ2-1, with D perhaps TRBD2 (6 bases). CDR1 MNHEY and CDR2 SVGAGI come from the germline V gene. This CDR3 contains 15 residues. Trimming took off 5 bases at V and 4 bases at J, with 15 bases between the two ends. As DNA, the CDR3 is TGTGCCAGCAGTCCCACCATGGGACTTTACAATGAGCAGTTCTTC. Protein: CASSPTMGLYNEQFF.

The chain couples TRBV10-2 to TRBJ2-7; D not resolved. Germline CDR1 and CDR2: WSHSY and SAAADI. CDR3 length: 11 residues. Trimming shortened V by 0 bases and J by 13 bases, and 10 bases separated the two germline ends. CDR3 in amino acids: CASSESNLGYF. The CDR3 DNA reads TGCGCCAGCAGTGAGTCGAACCTTGGTTACTTC.

V is TRBV19 and J is TRBJ2-2; the match to TRBD2 covers 7 bases. The CDR3 loop spans 14 amino acids. Germline V lookup: CDR1 LNHDA, CDR2 SQIVND (reference sequence). The V and J ends lost 6 bases and 4 bases, in that order; junction bases with no gene match: 5. The CDR3 sequence: CASRMERGTGELFF. CDR3 nucleotides: TGTGCCAGTAGAATGGAGCGGGGCACCGGGGAGCTGTTTTTT.

This clone has a single count. This chain joins TRBV6-5 and TRBJ1-4, with D tentatively TRBD1 (6 bases). The CDR3 runs to 12 residues. The ends were cut back, 6 bases at V and 5 bases at J, with 7 bases in the middle. CDR1 and CDR2 (germline): MNHEY, SVGAGI. The DNA for the CDR3 is TGTGCCAGCAGACAGGGAAATGAAAAACTGTTTTTT. Translation gives CASRQGNEKLFF.

The J gene is TRBJ2-3, the V gene TRBV2; D might be TRBD2 (6 bases). The CDR3 consists of 13 residues. The V end lost 7 bases, the J end lost 3 bases, and 11 bases lay between the germline ends. CDR1 is SNHLY, CDR2 FYNNEI, per germline. Written as DNA, the CDR3 is TGTGCCAGCACCCGGGAGTTAACAGATACGCAGTATTTT. Protein: CASTRELTDTQYF.

This chain joins TRBV19 and TRBJ1-2; a weak D match, TRBD1 (5 bases). The CDR3 extends over 12 amino acids. In germline, CDR1 is LNHDA, CDR2 SQIVND (reference sequence). V was clipped by 3 bases and J by 7 bases, with 9 bases between them. The CDR3 DNA is TGTGCCAGTAGTATGCGCCAGGGTGGCTACACCTTC. Protein product: CASSMRQGGYTF.

About this clone itself: Germline is not matched at one junction end, which may reflect a read error. V gene TRBV7-9 combines with J gene TRBJ2-5; D perhaps matches TRBD2 (7 bases). This CDR3 spans 18 amino acids. Germline CDR1 reads SEHNR; CDR2 reads FQNEAQ (reference sequence). The CDR3 loop reads CATSLGTPIPLLAETQYF. CDR3 sequence (DNA): TGTGCCACCAGCTTAGGGACACCGATTCCCCTACTAGCGGAGACCCAGTACTTC.

The chain joins TRBV6-4 to TRBJ1-2; D perhaps matches TRBD1 (5 bases). The CDR3 has 13 residues. Germline V gene data show CDR1 as MRHNA and CDR2 as SNTAGT. Trimming left V 2 bases short and J 3 bases short, with 7 bases between. The CDR3, as DNA: TGTGCCAGCAGTGACCGAGGGGACTATGGCTACACCTTC. Its translation: CASSDRGDYGYTF.

This clone has only a few counts. The V and J genes are TRBV9 and TRBJ1-4; 8 nucleotides agree with TRBD1. Trimming removed 3 bases from V and 8 bases from J; junction bases left unmatched: 18. Germline V gene data show CDR1 as SGDLS and CDR2 as YYNGEE. CDR3 length: 18 residues. The CDR3 is CASSADPGGTGLREKLFF. The CDR3 coding sequence is TGTGCCAGCAGCGCCGATCCGGGGGGGACAGGACTTAGGGAAAAACTGTTTTTT.

The V call is TRBV5-1, the J call TRBJ1-2; no clear D. Germline CDR1 is SGHRS and CDR2 is YFSETQ. CDR3 length: 19 residues. V was trimmed by 6 bases and J by 4 bases, leaving 31 bases between them. The CDR3 sequence: CASIPAPMVPLGNSYGYTF. The CDR3 region has the DNA TGCGCCAGCATTCCTGCCCCCATGGTCCCTCTTGGGAATAGCTATGGCTACACCTTC.